This T cell receptor beta chain was identified in a study of CD8 T cells in ankylosing spondylitis (dated by TCRdb to 2016 to 2017). A note on the overall study: To find TCR variants linked to disease, the study profiled T cell receptor beta repertoires in ankylosing spondylitis patients and healthy donors. The full study cohort was made up of about 25 ankylosing spondylitis patients and roughly 98 healthy donors. Peripheral blood was sampled, and synovial fluid was also collected from ankylosing spondylitis patients. Overall study outcomes, separate from this receptor: The disease-linked clones showed a CD8+ phenotype and occurred at relatively low frequencies in peripheral blood. Blood from ankylosing spondylitis patients appeared to be characterized by a TCR beta motif made up of under ten highly homologous amino acid variants. Significant enrichment of the disease-linked clones was reported in matched synovial fluid samples from ankylosing spondylitis patients. Some of the motif variants had been reported before in the synovial fluid and blood of reactive arthritis patients, a finding that suggests common disease-initiation mechanisms.

The CDR3 goes from the cysteine to the phenylalanine over 14 residues. Of all the DNA, just the CDR3 is kept, 42 bases in frame from base 1. CDR1 SGDLS and CDR2 YYNGEE are derived from the germline V gene. Trimming costs V 0 bases and J 7 bases, and their ends lie 11 bases apart. The instrument was an Illumina HiSeq 2500. Quantitative 5'-RACE with molecular barcodes was used to prepare TCR beta libraries. The published analysis was carried out like this. A new computational method, built on a probabilistic model of VDJ rearrangement, was used to identify disease-linked TCR variants. Using fastp at Q25 and MiXCR, TCRdb reprocessed the public reads and kept productive beta chains. Under each unique CDR3 protein, matching rows form one entry showing the most common genes and DNA. These V and J calls originate from TCRdb's pipeline instead of the authors' own analysis. The sample yields about 13,000 distinct CDR3 sequences; under 3.5% were counted once. In total, the top ten clones hold just under 9% of the sample.

This clonotype is medium-sized (0.01 to 0.1%) in terms of sample share. Its recognized antigen is unknown. Base qualities are not recorded, but no much larger clone differs from it by a single base. This TCR derives from a male donor with ankylosing spondylitis or in good health (not recorded which). The chain is assembled from TRBV9 and TRBJ2-1; TRBD2 could be the D gene, as 6 bases match. The material sequenced was blood, either unsorted or a sorted T cell fraction (not recorded which). The CDR3 reads CASSVETSGNEQFF. DNA sequence: TGTGCCAGCAGCGTAGAGACTAGTGGGAATGAGCAGTTCTTC.